This T cell receptor beta chain emerged from a study of T cell responses to AZD1222 COVID-19 vaccine (dated by TCRdb to about 2021). Concerning the study at large: TCR sequencing covered fewer than 250 trial participants: 200 to 210 given two doses of AZD1222 and 26 given two doses of MenACWY control vaccine. Trial participants were enrolled by age into subgroups of 18-55, 56-69 and 70-plus years, and around 150, 28 and 57 TCR-sequenced participants, respectively, were included in these subgroups.

Paper-wide results and their limitations: Only five to seven AZD1222 recipients were SARS-CoV-2 seropositive at baseline, limiting conclusions about previously exposed vaccinees. Reportedly, close to half of the unique spike-specific TCRs recognized epitopes lying outside the regions that are mutated in the B.1.351 and B.1.1.7 variants. Vaccine-associated CD4 TCRs spanned the whole spike protein, with dominant responses in regions 160-218 and 743-854. The 56-69-year group was small, and its depth increase did not reach significance, likely because of low power. Participants were mostly white British and included more females than males, and it was suggested by the authors that clonal diversity may have been underestimated. Because no day 14 peak-response samples were available, the repertoires could be characterized only after the peak T cell response. A significant rise in spike-specific TCR breadth and depth was observed after two AZD1222 doses relative to day 0 and relative to MenACWY recipients.

The CDR3 regions of human TCRbeta chains were subjected to immunosequencing. On the study's bioinformatics: TCRs in the repertoires were compared against a reference library of SARS-CoV-2-specific TCRs that had been generated with the MIRA antigen-specificity platform. Breadth meant the fraction of unique TCRs that were SARS-CoV-2-associated, whereas depth meant the fraction of total T cells that were SARS-CoV-2-associated. Using the MIRA data, every spike-specific TCR was mapped to the spike region that the TCR reacted to and assigned to either a CD4 or a CD8 class. Log10-transformed breadth and depth values were compared by one-way ANOVA with Sidak's multiple comparisons tests. Not all clones reach the TCRdb copy of this immuneACCESS table, which keeps in-frame sequences only. Checked studies attribute under half of the gap to unresolved V genes and leave the rest unexplained. V and J calls and clone size are those listed in that table; D and trimming were worked out from the DNA. Counted in this sample were 100,000 to 150,000 clones; 80% to 90% of them appeared once. The top ten clonotypes cover less than 8.5% of the sample.

The sample's time point, from its label and the paper: about 28 days (+/-7) after the second vaccine dose. AZD1222 recipients with second doses at about 4 weeks or about 12 weeks were pooled, because spike-specific TCR depth and breadth did not differ between schedules. Samples from vaccinated people were obtained from the UK trials COV001 and COV002, which included a single-blind randomized controlled phase 2/3 trial of AZD1222 (ChAdOx1 nCoV-19) in healthy adults. Trial participant PBMC samples were collected at day 0 and day 28 after the second dose for TCRbeta chain sequencing. This clone was recorded once. It lacks a known antigen. No clone much larger than this one lies a single base away; base qualities are absent. The clonotype originates from an adult who received the AZD1222 COVID-19 vaccine. The material was peripheral blood, obtained 28 days after the second AZD1222 dose.

This receptor carries the CDR3 CASSHDLGGAAFF. The DNA sequence is given as TGTGCCAGCAGCCACGACCTCGGGGGGGCCGCTTTCTTT. Recombination linked TRBV14 to TRBJ1-1; TRBD1 might be the D gene, on 6 matching bases. The CDR3, from cysteine to phenylalanine, totals 13 residues. Solely the CDR3 DNA is kept, with 39 bases framed from the first base. V loses 3 bases, J loses 11 bases, and the germline ends lie 16 bases apart. From a lookup of the germline V gene, CDR1 and CDR2 are SGHDN and FVKESK.